The T cell receptor beta chain under discussion was sequenced for a study of blood T cell repertoires in COVID-19. Data came from immunoSEQ multiplex PCR; TCRdb stores just in-frame clones and leaves some out. The repertoire holds more than 200,000 clones, with roughly nine tenths as singletons. V was trimmed by 2 bases and J by 4 bases, leaving 8 bases between them. CDR1 WNHNN and CDR2 SYGVQD come from the germline V gene (reference sequence). The CDR3 has 14 amino acids. The sample was PBMCs or T cells enriched from blood (not recorded which). This rearrangement joins TRBV10-1 to TRBJ1-4; D gene uncertain. This receptor was obtained from a young woman with acute COVID-19. The chain's CDR3 is CASSENGINEKLFF. The CDR3 bases are TGCGCCAGCAGTGAGAACGGGATTAATGAAAAACTGTTTTTT.